This TCR beta chain is drawn from a study of regulatory T cells in long-lasting Graves disease. The CDR3 sequence is 16 residues long. The germline V gene has CDR1 PRHDT and CDR2 FYEKMQ (reference sequence). The germline V and J ends were trimmed by 5 bases and 2 bases, with 18 bases remaining between them. Time point defined: persistent/refractory GD, antithyroid drugs over 5 years with positive TRAb. Researchers made the TCR library from RNA that was extracted from PBMCs. This clonotype occurred a few times. Libraries of TCR beta came from iRepertoire HTBI primers plus Arm-PCR of CDR3 regions. One entry per CDR3 protein results from TCRdb running MiXCR on the multiplex PCR reads. This table holds about 660,000 distinct CDR3 sequences, roughly 30% found once.

This material consisted of peripheral blood mononuclear cells (PBMCs), taken when the disease was refractory, from a patient treated with antithyroid drugs. This receptor was obtained from a female donor with Graves disease. The chain links TRBV13 to TRBJ2-5; D is undetermined. The CDR3 nucleotides read TGTGCCAGCAGCACTCGCCGGTATGCGCAACAAGAGACCCAGTACTTC. This encodes CASSTRRYAQQETQYF.